This T cell receptor beta chain emerged from a study of long-term antiretroviral therapy in people with HIV. Findings and caveats of the study: Within the repertoire, clones expanded before ART were dominant at all time points.

Assay version v3.0 of immunoSEQ was used, and it was run at survey level. Profiling relied on immunoSEQ multiplex PCR, and the TCRdb table lists in-frame clones only, not all of them. The sample lists under 15,000 clones; around three quarters were seen once. At least one PBMC sample before ART and at least two after were required. The content of samples before DNA extraction was about 0.9-11 million cryopreserved PBMC. This clone was seen only a few times. Its antigen is unknown. V lost 5 bases to trimming and J lost 5 bases, with 22 bases between them. CDR1 SGHVS and CDR2 FQNEAQ come from the germline V gene. CDR3 length: 18 residues.

The input for sequencing was unsorted PBMCs, taken less than 3.3 years before starting antiretroviral therapy. The chain carries TRBV7-8 and TRBJ2-6; D gene uncertain. This TCR derives from a middle-aged man with HIV. CDR3 coding DNA: TGTGCCAGCAGCCGACGGAGTTACCCACAAAGTCGGGCCAACGTCCTGACTTTC. This translates into CASSRRSYPQSRANVLTF.